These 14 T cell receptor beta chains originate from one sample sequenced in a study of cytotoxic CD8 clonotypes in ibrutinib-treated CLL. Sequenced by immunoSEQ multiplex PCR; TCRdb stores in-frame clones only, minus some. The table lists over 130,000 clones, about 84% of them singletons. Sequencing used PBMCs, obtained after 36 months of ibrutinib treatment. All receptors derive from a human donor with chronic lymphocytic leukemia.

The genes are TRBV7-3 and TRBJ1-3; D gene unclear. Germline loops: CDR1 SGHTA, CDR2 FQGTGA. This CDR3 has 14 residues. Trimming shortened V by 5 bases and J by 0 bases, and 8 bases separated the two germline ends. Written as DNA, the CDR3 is TGTGCCAGCAGCCCCCAGCCCTCTGGAAACACCATATATTTT. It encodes CASSPQPSGNTIYF.

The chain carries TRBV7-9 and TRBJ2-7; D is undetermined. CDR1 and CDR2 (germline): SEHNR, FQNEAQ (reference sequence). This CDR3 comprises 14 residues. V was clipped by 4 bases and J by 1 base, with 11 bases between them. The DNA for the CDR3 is TGTGCCAGCAGCTCCCCTACCTCGTCCTACGAGCAGTACTTC. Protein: CASSSPTSSYEQYF.

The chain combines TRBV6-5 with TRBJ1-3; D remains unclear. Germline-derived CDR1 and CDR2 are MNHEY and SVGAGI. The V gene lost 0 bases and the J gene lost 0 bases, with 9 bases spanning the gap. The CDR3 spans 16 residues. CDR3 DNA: TGTGCCAGCAGTTACTCGACGGGCAACTCTGGAAACACCATATATTTT. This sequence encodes CASSYSTGNSGNTIYF.

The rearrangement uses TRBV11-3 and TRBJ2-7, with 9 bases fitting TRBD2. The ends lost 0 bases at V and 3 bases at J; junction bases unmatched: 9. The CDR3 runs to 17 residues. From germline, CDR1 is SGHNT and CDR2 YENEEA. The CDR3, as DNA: TGTGCCAGCAGCTTAGATGGGGTAGCGGGGGAACTCTACGAGCAGTACTTC. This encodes CASSLDGVAGELYEQYF.

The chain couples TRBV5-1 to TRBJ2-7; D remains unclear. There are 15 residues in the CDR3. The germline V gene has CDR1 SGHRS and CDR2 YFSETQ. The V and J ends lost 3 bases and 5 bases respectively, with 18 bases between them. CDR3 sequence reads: CASSSGQAYWDEQYF. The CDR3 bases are TGCGCCAGCAGCTCCGGGCAGGCCTATTGGGACGAGCAGTACTTC.

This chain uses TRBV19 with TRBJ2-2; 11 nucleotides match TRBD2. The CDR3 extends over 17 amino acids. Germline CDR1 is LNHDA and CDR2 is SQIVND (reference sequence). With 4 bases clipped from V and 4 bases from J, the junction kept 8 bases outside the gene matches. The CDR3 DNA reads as TGTGCCAGTAGTACCTCCGCTAGCGGGGGGAGCACCGGGGAGCTGTTTTTT. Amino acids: CASSTSASGGSTGELFF.

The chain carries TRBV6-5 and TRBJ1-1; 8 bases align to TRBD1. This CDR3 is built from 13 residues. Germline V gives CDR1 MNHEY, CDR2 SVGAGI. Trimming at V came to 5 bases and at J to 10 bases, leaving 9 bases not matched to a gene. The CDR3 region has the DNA TGTGCCAGCAGTAGGACAGGGACGGGTGCAGCTTTCTTT. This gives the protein CASSRTGTGAAFF.

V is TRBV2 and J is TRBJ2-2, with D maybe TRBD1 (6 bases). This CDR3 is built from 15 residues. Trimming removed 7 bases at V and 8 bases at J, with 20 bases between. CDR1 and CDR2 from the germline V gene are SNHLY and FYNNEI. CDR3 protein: CASTRDRPSPGELFF. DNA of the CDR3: TGTGCCAGCACCCGTGACAGGCCCTCTCCGGGGGAGCTGTTTTTT.

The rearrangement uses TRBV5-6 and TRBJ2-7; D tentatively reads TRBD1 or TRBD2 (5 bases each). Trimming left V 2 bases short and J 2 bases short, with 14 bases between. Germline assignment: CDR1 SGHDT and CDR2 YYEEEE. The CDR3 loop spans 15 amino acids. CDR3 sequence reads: CASSLPRDGTYEQYF. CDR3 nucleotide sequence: TGTGCCAGCAGCTTACCCCGGGACGGAACCTACGAGCAGTACTTC.

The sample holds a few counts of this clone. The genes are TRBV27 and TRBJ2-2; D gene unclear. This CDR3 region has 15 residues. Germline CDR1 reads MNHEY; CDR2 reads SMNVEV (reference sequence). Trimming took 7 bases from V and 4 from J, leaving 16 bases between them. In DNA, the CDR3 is TGTGCCAGCACCAGAGTTGTTGCAGGCACCGGGGAGCTGTTTTTT. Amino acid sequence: CASTRVVAGTGELFF.

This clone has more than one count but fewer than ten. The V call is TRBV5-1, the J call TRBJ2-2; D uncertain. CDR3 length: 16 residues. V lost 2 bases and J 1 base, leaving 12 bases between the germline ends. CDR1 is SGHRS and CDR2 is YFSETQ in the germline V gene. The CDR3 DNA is TGCGCCAGCAGCTTCCGTCGTCAGCAGAACACCGGGGAGCTGTTTTTT. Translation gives CASSFRRQQNTGELFF. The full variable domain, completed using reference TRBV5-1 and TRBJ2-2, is KAGVTQTPRYLIKTRGQQVTLSCSPISGHRSVSWYQQTPGQGLQFLFEYFSETQRNKGNFPGRFSGRQFSNSRSEMNVSTLELGDSALYLCASSFRRQQNTGELFFGEGSRLTVL.

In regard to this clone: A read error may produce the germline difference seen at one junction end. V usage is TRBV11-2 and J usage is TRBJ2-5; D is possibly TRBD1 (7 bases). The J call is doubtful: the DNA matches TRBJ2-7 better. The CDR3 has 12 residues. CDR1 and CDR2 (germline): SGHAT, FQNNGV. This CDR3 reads CATEGATYEQYF. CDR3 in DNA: TGCGCGACGGAGGGGGCGACCTACGAGCAGTACTTC.

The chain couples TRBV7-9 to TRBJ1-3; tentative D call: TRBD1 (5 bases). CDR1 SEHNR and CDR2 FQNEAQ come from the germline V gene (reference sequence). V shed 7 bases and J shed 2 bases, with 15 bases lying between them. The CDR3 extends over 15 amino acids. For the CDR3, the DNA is TGTGCCAGCACGGTGACAGTCAAAACTGGAAACACCATATATTTT. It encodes CASTVTVKTGNTIYF.

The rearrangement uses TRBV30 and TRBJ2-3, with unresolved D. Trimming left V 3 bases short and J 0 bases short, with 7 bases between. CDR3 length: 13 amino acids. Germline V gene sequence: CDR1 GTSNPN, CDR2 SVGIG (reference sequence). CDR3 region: CAWSQTSTDTQYF. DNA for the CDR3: TGTGCCTGGAGCCAGACCAGCACAGATACGCAGTATTTT.